This TCR beta chain was found in a study of blood T cell repertoires in COVID-19. Method: immunoSEQ multiplex PCR; TCRdb's copy keeps in-frame clones and lacks some. The repertoire holds about 190,000 clones, with 85% to 90% as singletons. Source material: peripheral blood. This TCR was sampled from a man over 45 with acute or convalescent COVID-19.

The CDR3 sequence is CSVVAGTRDNDEQYF. The DNA for the CDR3 is TGCAGCGTCGTCGCCGGGACTAGAGACAACGACGAGCAGTACTTC. The chain carries TRBV29-1 and TRBJ2-7; 8 bases line up with TRBD2. Germline V gene lookup returns CDR1 SQVTM and CDR2 ANQGSEA. The CDR3 extends over 15 amino acids. V lost 6 bases and J lost 5; bases outside the gene matches: 15.